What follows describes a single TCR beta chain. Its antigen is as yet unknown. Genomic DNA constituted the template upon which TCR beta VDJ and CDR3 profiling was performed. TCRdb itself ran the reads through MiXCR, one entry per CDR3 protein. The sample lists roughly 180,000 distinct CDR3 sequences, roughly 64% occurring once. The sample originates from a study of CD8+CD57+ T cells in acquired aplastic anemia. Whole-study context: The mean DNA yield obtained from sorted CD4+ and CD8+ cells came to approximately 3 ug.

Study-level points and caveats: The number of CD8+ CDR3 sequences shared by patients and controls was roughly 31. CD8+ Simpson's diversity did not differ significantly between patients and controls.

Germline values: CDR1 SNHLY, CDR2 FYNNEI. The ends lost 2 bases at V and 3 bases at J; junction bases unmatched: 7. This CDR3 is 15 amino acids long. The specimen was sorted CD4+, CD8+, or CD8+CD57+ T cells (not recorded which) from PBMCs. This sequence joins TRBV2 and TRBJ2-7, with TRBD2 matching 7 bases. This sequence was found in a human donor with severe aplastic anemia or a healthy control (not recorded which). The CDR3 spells CASSEISGTNYEQYF. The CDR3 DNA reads TGTGCCAGCAGTGAAATAAGCGGGACCAACTACGAGCAGTACTTC.